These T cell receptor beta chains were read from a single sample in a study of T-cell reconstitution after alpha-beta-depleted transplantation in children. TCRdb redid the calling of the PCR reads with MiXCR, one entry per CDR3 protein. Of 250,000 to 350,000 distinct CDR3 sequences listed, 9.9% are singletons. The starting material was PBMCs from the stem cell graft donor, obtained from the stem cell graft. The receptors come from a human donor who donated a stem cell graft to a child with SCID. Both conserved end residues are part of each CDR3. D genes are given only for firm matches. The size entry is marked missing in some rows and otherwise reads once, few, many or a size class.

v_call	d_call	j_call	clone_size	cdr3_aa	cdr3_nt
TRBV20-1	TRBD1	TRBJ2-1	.	CSASLRDRGFF	TGCAGTGCTAGCCTCCGGGACAGAGGGTTCTTC
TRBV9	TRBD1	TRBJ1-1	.	CASSVASMTGITEAFF	TGTGCCAGCAGCGTAGCTTCCATGACAGGGATAACTGAAGCTTTCTTT
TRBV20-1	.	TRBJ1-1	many	CSASRNTEAFF	TGCAGTGCGTCTCGGAACACTGAAGCTTTCTTT
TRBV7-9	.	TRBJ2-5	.	CASSRTAESSGETQYF	TGTGCCAGCAGCCGGACTGCGGAAAGCTCTGGGGAGACCCAGTACTTC
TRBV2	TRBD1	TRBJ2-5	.	CASMRDRGGQETQYF	TGTGCCAGCATGAGGGACAGGGGGGGCCAGGAGACCCAGTACTTC
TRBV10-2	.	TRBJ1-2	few	CASGISNYGYTF	TGCGCCAGCGGGATCTCTAACTATGGCTACACCTTC
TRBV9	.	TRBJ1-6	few	CASSGGENSPLHF	TGTGCCAGCAGCGGGGGAGAGAATTCACCCCTCCACTTT
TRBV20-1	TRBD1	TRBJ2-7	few	CSARGDRGSYEQYF	TGCAGTGCTAGGGGCGACAGGGGTTCCTACGAGCAGTACTTC
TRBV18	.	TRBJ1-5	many	CASSPNSNQPQHF	TGTGCCAGCTCACCAAACAGCAATCAGCCCCAGCATTTT
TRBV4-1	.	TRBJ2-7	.	CASSHETVTYEQYF	TGCGCCAGCAGCCACGAGACAGTTACCTACGAGCAGTACTTC
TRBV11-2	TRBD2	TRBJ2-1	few	CASSLGGVSASGVKGNEQFF	TGTGCCAGCAGCTTAGGCGGGGTTTCGGCTAGCGGGGTAAAAGGAAATGAGCAGTTCTTC
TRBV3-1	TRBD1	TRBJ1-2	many	CASSPLGQNYGYTF	TGTGCCAGCAGCCCTCTGGGACAGAACTATGGCTACACCTTC
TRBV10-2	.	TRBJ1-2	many	CASSERHYGYTF	TGCGCCAGCAGTGAACGGCACTATGGCTACACCTTC
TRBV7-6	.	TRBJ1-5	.	CASSLAGGGGGNQPQHF	TGTGCCAGCAGCTTAGCCGGAGGGGGAGGCGGCAATCAGCCCCAGCATTTT
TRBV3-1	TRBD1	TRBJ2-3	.	CASTQEGTGTDTQYF	TGTGCCTCCACCCAGGAGGGGACAGGGACAGATACGCAGTATTTT
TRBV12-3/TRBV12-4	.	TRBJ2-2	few	CASSLGLRAGHHTGELFF	TGTGCCAGCAGTTTAGGGTTGAGGGCGGGGCATCACACCGGGGAGCTGTTTTTT